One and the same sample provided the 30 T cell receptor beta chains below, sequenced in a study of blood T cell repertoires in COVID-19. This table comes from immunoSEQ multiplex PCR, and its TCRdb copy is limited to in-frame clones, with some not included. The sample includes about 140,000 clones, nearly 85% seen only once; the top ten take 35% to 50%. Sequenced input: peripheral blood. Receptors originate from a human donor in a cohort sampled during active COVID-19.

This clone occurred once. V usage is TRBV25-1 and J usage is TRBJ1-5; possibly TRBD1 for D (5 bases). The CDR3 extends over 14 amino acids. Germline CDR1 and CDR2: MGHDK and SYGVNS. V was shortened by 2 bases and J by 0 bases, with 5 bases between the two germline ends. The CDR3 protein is CASSEQGSNQPQHF. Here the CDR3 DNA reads TGTGCCAGCAGTGAACAGGGTAGCAATCAGCCCCAGCATTTT.

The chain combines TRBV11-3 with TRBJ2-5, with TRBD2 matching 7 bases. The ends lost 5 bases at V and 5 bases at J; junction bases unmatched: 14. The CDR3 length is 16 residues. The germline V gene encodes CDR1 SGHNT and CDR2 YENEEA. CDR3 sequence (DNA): TGTGCCAGCAGCCCGGCGGAGGCCCTGGGGGGGGAGACCCAGTACTTC. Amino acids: CASSPAEALGGETQYF.

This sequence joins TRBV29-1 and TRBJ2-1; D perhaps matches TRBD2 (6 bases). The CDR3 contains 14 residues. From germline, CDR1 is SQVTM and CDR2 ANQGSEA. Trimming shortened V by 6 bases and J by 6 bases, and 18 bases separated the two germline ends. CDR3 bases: TGCAGCGTGCAGGGCGGGGCTAGTGGCAATGAGCAGTTCTTC. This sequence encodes CSVQGGASGNEQFF.

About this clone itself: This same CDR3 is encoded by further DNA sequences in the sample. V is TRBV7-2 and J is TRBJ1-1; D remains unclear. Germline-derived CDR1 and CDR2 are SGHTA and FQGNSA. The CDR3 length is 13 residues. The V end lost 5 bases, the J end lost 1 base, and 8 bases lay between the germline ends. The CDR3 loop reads CASSLTENTEAFF. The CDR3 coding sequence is TGTGCCAGCAGCCTAACAGAGAACACTGAAGCTTTCTTT.

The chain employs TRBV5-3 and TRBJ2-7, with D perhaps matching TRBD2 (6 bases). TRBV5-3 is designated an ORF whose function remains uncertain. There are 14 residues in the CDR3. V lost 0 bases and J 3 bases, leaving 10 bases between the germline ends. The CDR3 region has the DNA TGTGCCAGAAGCTTGGCGGCGGGGATCTACGAGCAGTACGTC. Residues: CARSLAAGIYEQYV.

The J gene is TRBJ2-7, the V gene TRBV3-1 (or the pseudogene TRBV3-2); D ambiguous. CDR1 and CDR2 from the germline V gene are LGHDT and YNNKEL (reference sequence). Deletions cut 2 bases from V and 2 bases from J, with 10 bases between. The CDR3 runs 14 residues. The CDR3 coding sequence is TGTGCCAGCAGCCAACTTCCAGGCCCCTACGAGCAGTACTTC. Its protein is CASSQLPGPYEQYF.

The CDR3 DNA sequence: TGTGCCAGCCAACCACTGGACAGTCCCTACGAGCAGTACTTC. Residues: CASQPLDSPYEQYF. This chain links TRBV5-6 with TRBJ2-7, with a possible D match to TRBD1 (6 bases). The CDR3 totals 14 residues. V gave up 7 bases and J gave up 2 bases, with 16 bases separating them. Germline V lookup: CDR1 SGHDT, CDR2 YYEEEE.

CDR3 amino acids: CASSLGSGATNEKLFF. In DNA, the CDR3 is TGTGCCAGCAGCTTGGGGAGCGGGGCAACTAATGAAAAACTGTTTTTT. The gene calls are TRBV5-4 and TRBJ1-4; D unresolved. Per the germline V gene, CDR1 is SGHNT and CDR2 is YYREEE (reference sequence). Trimming removed 0 bases at V and 0 bases at J, with 9 bases between. The CDR3 covers 16 residues. Using reference TRBV5-4 and TRBJ1-4 for the parts outside the CDR3, the full variable domain is ETGVTQSPTHLIKTRGQQVTLRCSSQSGHNTVSWYQQALGQGPQFIFQYYREEENGRGNFPPRFSGLQFPNYSSELNVNALELDDSALYLCASSLGSGATNEKLFFGSGTQLSVL.

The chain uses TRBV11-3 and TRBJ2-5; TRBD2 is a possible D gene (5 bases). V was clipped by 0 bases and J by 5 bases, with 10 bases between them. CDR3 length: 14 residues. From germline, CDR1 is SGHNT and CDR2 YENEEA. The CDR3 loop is CASSLERVSETQYF. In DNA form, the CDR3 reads TGTGCCAGCAGCTTAGAGAGGGTCTCGGAGACCCAGTACTTC.

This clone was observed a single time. The CDR3 bases are TGTGCCAGCTCACCGGGAGGCAACACCGGGGAGCTGTTTTTT. Amino acids: CASSPGGNTGELFF. V is TRBV18 and J is TRBJ2-2; tentative D call: TRBD2 (6 bases). Germline assignment: CDR1 KGHSH and CDR2 LQKENI. CDR3 size: 14 residues. The V and J ends lost 3 bases and 2 bases respectively, with 7 bases between them.

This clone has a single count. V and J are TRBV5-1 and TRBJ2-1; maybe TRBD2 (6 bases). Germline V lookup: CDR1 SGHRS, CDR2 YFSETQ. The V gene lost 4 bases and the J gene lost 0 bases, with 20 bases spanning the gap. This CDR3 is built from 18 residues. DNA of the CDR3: TGCGCCAGCAGCCCTGGCGGGGCGGGGAAACTCTCCTACAATGAGCAGTTCTTC. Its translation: CASSPGGAGKLSYNEQFF.

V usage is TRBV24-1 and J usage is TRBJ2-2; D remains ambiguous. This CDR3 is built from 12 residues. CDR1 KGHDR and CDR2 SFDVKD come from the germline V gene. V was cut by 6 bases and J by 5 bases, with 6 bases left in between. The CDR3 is CATSPRTGELFF. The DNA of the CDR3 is TGTGCCACCAGTCCCAGAACCGGGGAGCTGTTTTTT.

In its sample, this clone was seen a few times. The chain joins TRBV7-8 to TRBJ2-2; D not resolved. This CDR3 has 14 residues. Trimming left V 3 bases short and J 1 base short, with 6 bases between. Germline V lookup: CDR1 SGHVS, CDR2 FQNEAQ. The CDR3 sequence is CASSFAGNTGELFF. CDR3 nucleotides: TGTGCCAGCAGCTTTGCAGGGAACACCGGGGAGCTGTTTTTT.

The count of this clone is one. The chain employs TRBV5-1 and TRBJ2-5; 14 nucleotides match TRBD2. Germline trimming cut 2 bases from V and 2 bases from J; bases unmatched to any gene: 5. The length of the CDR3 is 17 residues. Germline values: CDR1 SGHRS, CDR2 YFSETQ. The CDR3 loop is CASSFGTSGGLQETQYF. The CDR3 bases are TGCGCCAGCAGCTTCGGGACTAGCGGGGGCCTACAAGAGACCCAGTACTTC.

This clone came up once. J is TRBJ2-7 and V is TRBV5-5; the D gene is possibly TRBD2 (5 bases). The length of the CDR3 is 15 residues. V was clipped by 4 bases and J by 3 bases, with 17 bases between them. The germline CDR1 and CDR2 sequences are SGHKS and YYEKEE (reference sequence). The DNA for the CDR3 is TGTGCCAGCAGCATAGCCCCCGGACTGAACTACGAGCAGTACGTC. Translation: CASSIAPGLNYEQYV.

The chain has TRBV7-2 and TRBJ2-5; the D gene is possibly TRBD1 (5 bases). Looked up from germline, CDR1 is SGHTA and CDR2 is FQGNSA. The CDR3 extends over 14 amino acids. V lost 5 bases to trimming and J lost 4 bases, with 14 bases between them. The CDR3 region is CASSQASQGETQYF. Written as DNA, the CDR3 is TGTGCCAGCAGCCAGGCGTCCCAGGGAGAGACCCAGTACTTC.

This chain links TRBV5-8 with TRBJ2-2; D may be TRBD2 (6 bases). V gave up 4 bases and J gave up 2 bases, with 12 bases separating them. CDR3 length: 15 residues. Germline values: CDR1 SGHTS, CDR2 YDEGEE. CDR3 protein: CASSPGTYNTGELFF. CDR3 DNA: TGTGCCAGCAGCCCCGGGACTTACAACACCGGGGAGCTGTTTTTT.

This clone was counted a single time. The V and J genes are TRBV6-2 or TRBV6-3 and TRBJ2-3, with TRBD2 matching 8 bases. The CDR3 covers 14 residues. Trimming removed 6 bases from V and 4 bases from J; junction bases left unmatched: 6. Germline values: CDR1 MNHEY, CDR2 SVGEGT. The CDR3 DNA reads TGTGCCAGCAGCCCGGGACTAGGCGCAGATACGCAGTATTTT. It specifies CASSPGLGADTQYF.

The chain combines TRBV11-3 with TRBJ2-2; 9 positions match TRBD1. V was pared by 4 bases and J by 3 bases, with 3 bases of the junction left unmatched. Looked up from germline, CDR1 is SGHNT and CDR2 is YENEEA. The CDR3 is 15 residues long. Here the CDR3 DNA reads TGTGCCAGCAGCTCGAGGACAGGGGACACCGGGGAGCTGTTTTTT. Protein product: CASSSRTGDTGELFF. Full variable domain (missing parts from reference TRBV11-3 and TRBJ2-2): EAGVVQSPRYKIIEKKQPVAFWCNPISGHNTLYWYLQNLGQGPELLIRYENEEAVDDSQLPKDRFSAERLKGVDSTLKIQPAELGDSAVYLCASSSRTGDTGELFFGEGSRLTVL.

Here the CDR3 reads CAIRTSGSDSSREQFF. The CDR3 bases are TGTGCCATCAGGACTAGCGGGAGCGATTCATCAAGGGAGCAGTTCTTC. The genes are TRBV10-3 and TRBJ2-1; TRBD2 aligns across 12 bases. Germline V gene lookup returns CDR1 ENHRY and CDR2 SYGVKD. This CDR3 has 16 residues. After removal of 6 bases from V and 10 bases from J, the junction contained 13 bases not matched to a gene.

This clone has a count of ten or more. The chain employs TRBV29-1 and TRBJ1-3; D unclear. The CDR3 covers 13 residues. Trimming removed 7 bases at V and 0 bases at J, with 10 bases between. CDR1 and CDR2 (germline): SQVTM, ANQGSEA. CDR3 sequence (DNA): TGCAGCGGCCAGGTCAGCTCTGGAAACACCATATATTTT. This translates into CSGQVSSGNTIYF.

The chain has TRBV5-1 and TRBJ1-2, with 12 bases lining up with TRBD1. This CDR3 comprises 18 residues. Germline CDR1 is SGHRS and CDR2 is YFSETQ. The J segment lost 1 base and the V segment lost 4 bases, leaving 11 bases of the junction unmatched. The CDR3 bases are TGCGCCAGCAGCCTCTCCGGGGGACAGGGGGCTGGTAACTATGGCTACACCTTC. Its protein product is CASSLSGGQGAGNYGYTF. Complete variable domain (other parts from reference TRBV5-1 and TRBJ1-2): KAGVTQTPRYLIKTRGQQVTLSCSPISGHRSVSWYQQTPGQGLQFLFEYFSETQRNKGNFPGRFSGRQFSNSRSEMNVSTLELGDSALYLCASSLSGGQGAGNYGYTFGSGTRLTVV.

The CDR3 DNA reads as TGTGCCAGCAGCCCCCGGGACAGGGGAAGCAATCAGCCCCAGCATTTT. Translated: CASSPRDRGSNQPQHF. The chain links TRBV7-8 to TRBJ1-5; 10 bases align to TRBD1. Trimming cost V 5 bases and J 1 base; bases outside gene matches: 5. The germline gives CDR1 SGHVS, CDR2 FQNEAQ. This CDR3 contains 16 residues.

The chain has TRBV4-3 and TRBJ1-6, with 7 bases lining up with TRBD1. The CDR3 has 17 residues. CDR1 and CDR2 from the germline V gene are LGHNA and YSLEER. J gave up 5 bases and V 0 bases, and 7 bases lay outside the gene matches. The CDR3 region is CASSQDPPGQNNSPLHF. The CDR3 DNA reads TGCGCCAGCAGCCAAGATCCTCCGGGACAGAATAATTCACCCCTCCACTTT.

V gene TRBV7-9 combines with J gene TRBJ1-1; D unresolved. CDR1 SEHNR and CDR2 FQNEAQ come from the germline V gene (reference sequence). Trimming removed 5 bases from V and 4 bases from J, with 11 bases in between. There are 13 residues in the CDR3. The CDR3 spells CASSRVAGTEAFF. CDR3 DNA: TGTGCCAGCAGCAGGGTCGCGGGCACTGAAGCTTTCTTT. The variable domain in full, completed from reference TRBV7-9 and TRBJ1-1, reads DTGVSQNPRHKITKRGQNVTFRCDPISEHNRLYWYRQTLGQGPEFLTYFQNEAQLEKSRLLSDRFSAERPKGSFSTLEIQRTEQGDSAMYLCASSRVAGTEAFFGQGTRLTVV.

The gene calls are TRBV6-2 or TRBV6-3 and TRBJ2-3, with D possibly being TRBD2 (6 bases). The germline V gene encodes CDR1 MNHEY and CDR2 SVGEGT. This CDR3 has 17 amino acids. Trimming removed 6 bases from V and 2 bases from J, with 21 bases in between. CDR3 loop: CASSELIGGGATDTQYF. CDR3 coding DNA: TGTGCCAGCAGCGAGTTAATAGGAGGAGGGGCCACAGATACGCAGTATTTT.

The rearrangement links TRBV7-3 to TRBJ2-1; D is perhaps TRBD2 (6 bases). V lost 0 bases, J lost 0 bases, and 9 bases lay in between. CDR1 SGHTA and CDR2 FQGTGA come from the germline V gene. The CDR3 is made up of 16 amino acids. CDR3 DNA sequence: TGTGCCAGCAGCTTAACTCGGGAGCTCTCCTACAATGAGCAGTTCTTC. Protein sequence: CASSLTRELSYNEQFF.

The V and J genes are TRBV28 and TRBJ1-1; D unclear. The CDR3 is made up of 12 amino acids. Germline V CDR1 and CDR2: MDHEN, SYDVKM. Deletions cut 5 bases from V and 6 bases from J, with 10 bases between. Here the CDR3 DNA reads TGTGCCAGCAGTGCGGGAAACCCTGAAGCTTTCTTT. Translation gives CASSAGNPEAFF.

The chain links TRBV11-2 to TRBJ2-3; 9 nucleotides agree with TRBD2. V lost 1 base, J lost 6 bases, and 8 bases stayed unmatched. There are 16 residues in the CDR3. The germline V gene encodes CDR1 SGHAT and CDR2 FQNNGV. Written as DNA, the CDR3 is TGTGCCAGCAGCTTAGCTAGCGGGGAAGGGTTTGATACGCAGTATTTT. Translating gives CASSLASGEGFDTQYF.

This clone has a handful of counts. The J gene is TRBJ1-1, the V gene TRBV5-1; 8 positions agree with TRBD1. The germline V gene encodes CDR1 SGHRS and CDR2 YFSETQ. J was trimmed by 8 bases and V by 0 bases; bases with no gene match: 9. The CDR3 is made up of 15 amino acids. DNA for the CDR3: TGCGCCAGCAGCTTGGACCCAACAGGGGGACAGGAAGCTTTCTTT. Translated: CASSLDPTGGQEAFF.